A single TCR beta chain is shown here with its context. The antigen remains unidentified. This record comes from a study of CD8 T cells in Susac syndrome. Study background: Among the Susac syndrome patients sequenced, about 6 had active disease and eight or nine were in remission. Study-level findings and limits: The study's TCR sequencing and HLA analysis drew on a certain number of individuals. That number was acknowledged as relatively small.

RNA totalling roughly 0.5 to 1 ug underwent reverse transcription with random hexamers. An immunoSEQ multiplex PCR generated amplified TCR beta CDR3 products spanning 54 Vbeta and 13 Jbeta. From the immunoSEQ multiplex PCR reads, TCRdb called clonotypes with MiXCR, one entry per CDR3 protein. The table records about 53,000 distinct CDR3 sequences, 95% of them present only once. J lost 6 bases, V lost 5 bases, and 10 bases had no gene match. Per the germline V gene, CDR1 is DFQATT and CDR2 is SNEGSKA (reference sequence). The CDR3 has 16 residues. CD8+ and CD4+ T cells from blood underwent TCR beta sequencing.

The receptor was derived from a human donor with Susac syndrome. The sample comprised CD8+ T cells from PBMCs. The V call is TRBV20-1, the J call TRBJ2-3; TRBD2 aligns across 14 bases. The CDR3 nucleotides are TGCAGTGCTCCTCCACGACTAGCGGGGGGGGTGGATACGCAGTATTTT. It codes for CSAPPRLAGGVDTQYF.